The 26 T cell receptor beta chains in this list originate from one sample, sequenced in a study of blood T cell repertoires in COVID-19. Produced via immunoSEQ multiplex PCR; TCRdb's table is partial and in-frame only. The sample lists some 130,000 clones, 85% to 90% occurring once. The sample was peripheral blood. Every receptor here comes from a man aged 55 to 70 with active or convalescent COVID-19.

The CDR3 here is CASSSTAGAFNEQYF. CDR3 in DNA: TGCGCCAGCAGCTCCACGGCGGGAGCGTTCAACGAGCAGTACTTC. V gene TRBV4-1 combines with J gene TRBJ2-7, with 7 nucleotides matching TRBD2. Germline CDR1 reads MGHRA; CDR2 reads YSYEKL. The CDR3 has 15 amino acids. V gave up 5 bases and J gave up 5 bases; unmatched junction bases: 12.

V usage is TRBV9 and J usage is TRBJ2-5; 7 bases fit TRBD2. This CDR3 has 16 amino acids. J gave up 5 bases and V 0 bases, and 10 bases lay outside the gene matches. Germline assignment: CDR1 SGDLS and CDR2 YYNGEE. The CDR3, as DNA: TGTGCCAGCAGCGTAGCAGAGGGCGGGGGTCAGGAGACCCAGTACTTC. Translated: CASSVAEGGGQETQYF.

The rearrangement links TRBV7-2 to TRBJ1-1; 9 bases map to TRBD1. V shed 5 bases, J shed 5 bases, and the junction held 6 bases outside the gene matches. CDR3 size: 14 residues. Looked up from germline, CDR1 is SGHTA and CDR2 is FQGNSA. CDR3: CASSLGTGITEAFF. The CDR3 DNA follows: TGTGCCAGCAGCCTGGGGACAGGGATAACTGAAGCTTTCTTT.

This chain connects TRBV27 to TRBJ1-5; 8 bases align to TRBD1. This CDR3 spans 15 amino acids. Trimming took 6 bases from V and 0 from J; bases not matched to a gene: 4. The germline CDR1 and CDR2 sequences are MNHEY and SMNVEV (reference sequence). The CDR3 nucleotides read TGTGCCAGCAGGTCCGACAGGGGTAGCAATCAGCCCCAGCATTTT. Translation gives CASRSDRGSNQPQHF.

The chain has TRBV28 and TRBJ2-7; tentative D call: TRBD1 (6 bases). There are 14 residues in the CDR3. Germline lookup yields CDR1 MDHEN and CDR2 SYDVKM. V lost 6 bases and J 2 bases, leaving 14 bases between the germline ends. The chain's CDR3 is CASRWTEAAYEQYF. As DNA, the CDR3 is TGTGCCAGCAGGTGGACAGAGGCTGCCTACGAGCAGTACTTC.

CDR3 sequence: CASSQDLAKWETAQAFF. Written as DNA, the CDR3 is TGTGCCAGCAGCCAAGATTTGGCAAAATGGGAGACGGCCCAAGCTTTCTTT. The rearrangement uses TRBV4-2 and TRBJ1-1, with unresolved D. This CDR3 contains 17 residues. With 0 bases removed from V and 9 bases from J, the gap between germline ends came to 23 bases. CDR1 is LGHNA, CDR2 YNFKEQ, per germline.

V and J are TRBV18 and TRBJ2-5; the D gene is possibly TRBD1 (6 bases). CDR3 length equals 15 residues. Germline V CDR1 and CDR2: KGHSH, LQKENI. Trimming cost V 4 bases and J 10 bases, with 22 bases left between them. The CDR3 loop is CASSLRDTPSEGQYF. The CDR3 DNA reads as TGTGCCAGCTCACTCCGGGACACCCCCTCAGAGGGCCAGTACTTC.

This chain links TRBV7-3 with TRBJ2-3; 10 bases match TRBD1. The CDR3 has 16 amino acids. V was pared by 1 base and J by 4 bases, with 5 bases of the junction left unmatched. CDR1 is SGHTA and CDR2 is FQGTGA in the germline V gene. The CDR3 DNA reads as TGTGCCAGCAGCTTAATCCCCGGGACAGGGGCAGATACGCAGTATTTT. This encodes CASSLIPGTGADTQYF. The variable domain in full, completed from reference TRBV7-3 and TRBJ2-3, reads GAGVSQTPSNKVTEKGKYVELRCDPISGHTALYWYRQSLGQGPEFLIYFQGTGAADDSGLPNDRFFAVRPEGSVSTLKIQRTERGDSAVYLCASSLIPGTGADTQYFGPGTRLTVL.

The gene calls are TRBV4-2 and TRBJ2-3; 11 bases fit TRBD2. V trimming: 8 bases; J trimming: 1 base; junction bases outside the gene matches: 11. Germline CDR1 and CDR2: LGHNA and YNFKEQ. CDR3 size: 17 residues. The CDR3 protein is CASGEGLAGGGTDTQYF. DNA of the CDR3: TGTGCCAGCGGTGAGGGATTAGCGGGAGGGGGCACAGATACGCAGTATTTT.

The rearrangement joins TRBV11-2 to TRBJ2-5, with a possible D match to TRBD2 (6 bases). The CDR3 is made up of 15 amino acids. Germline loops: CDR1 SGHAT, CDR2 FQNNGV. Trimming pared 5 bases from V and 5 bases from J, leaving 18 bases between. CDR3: CASSVRGPGGETQYF. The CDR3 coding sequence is TGTGCCAGCAGCGTCCGGGGCCCTGGAGGGGAGACCCAGTACTTC.

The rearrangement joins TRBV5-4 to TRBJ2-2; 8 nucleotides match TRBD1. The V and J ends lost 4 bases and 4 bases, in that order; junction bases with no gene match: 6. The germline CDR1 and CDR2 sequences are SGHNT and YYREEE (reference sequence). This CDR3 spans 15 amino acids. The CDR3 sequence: CASSIMDRATGELFF. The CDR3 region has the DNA TGTGCCAGCAGCATAATGGACAGGGCCACCGGGGAGCTGTTTTTT. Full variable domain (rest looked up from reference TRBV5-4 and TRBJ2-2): ETGVTQSPTHLIKTRGQQVTLRCSSQSGHNTVSWYQQALGQGPQFIFQYYREEENGRGNFPPRFSGLQFPNYSSELNVNALELDDSALYLCASSIMDRATGELFFGEGSRLTVL.

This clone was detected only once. CDR3 region: CASSLTSGRALRKQYF. In nucleotides, the CDR3 is TGTGCCAGCAGTCTAACTAGCGGGAGGGCCTTGAGGAAGCAGTACTTC. This chain connects TRBV28 to TRBJ2-7, with TRBD2 matching 13 bases. The V gene's germline CDR1 is MDHEN and CDR2 SYDVKM. Trimming took 5 bases from V and 8 from J; bases not matched to a gene: 12. CDR3 size: 16 residues.

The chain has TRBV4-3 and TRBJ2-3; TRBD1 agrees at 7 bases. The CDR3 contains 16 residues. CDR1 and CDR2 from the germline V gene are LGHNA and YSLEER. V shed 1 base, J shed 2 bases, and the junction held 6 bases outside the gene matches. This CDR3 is CASSQGGQPPTDTQYF. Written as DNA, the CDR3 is TGCGCCAGCAGCCAAGGGGGACAGCCCCCCACAGATACGCAGTATTTT.

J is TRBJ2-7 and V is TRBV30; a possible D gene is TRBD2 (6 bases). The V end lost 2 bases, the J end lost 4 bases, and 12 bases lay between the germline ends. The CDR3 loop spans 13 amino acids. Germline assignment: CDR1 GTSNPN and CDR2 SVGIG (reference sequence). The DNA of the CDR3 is TGTGCCTGGAGTAAAACGGCGGGGTACGAGCAGTACTTC. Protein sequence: CAWSKTAGYEQYF.

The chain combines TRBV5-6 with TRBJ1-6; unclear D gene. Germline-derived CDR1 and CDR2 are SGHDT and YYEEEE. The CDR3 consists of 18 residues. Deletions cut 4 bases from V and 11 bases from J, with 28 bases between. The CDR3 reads CASSTGWERDLRSAPLHF. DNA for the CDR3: TGTGCCAGCAGCACGGGGTGGGAGAGGGATCTGAGGTCGGCACCCCTCCACTTT.

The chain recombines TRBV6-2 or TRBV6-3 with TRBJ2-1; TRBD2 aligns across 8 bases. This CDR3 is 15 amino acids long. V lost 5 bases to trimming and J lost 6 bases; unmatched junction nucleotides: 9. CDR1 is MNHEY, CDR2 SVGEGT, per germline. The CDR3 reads CASSRPGLGFNEQFF. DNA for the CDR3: TGTGCCAGCAGTCGACCGGGACTAGGTTTCAATGAGCAGTTCTTC.

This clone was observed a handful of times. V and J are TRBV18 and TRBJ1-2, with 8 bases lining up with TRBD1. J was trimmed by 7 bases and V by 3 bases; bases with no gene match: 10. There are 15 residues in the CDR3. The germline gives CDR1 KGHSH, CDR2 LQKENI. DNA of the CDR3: TGTGCCAGCTCACCGTCGGGGCAGGGGGCGTTTGGCTACACCTTC. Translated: CASSPSGQGAFGYTF.

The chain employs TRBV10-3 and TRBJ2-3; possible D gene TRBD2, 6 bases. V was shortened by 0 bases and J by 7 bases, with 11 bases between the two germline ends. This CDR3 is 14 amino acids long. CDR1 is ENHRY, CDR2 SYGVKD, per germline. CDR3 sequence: CAISESSSGYTQYF. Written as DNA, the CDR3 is TGTGCCATCAGTGAGTCGAGTAGCGGTTATACGCAGTATTTT.

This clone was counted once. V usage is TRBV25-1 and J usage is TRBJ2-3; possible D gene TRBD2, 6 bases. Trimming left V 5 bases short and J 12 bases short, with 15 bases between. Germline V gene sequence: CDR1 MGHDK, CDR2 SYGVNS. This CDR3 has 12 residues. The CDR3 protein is CASSMGRTTQYF. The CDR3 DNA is TGTGCCAGCAGTATGGGGAGGACCACCCAGTATTTT.

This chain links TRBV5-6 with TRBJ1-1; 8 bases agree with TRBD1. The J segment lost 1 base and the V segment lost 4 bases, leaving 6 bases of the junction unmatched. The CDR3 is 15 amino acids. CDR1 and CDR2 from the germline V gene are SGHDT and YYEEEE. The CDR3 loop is CASSDDRGPNTEAFF. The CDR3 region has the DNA TGTGCCAGCAGCGACGACAGGGGCCCGAACACTGAAGCTTTCTTT.

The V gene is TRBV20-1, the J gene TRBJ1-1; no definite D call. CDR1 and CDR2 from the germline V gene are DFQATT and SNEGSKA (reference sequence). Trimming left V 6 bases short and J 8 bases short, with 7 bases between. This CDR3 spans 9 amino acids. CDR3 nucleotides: TGCAGTGCCCATAGCGAAGCTTTCTTT. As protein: CSAHSEAFF.

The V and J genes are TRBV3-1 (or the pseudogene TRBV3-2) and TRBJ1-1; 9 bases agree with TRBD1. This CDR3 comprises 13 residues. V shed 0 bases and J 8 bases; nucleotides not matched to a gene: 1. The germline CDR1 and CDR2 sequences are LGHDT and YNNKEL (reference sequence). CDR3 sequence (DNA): TGTGCCAGCAGCCAAGAGGACAGGGGAGAAGCTTTCTTT. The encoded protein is CASSQEDRGEAFF.

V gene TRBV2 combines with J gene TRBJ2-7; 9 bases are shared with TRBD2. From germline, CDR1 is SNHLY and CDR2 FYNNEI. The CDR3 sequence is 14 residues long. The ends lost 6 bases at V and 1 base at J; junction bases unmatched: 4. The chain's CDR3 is CASRAAGGSYEQYF. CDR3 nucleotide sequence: TGTGCCAGCAGGGCAGCGGGAGGATCCTACGAGCAGTACTTC.

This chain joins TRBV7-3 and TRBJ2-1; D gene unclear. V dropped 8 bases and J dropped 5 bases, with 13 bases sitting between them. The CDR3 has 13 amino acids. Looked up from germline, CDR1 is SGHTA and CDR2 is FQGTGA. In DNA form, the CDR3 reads TGTGCCAGCCTCCTTCATAGAGACAATGAGCAGTTCTTC. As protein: CASLLHRDNEQFF.

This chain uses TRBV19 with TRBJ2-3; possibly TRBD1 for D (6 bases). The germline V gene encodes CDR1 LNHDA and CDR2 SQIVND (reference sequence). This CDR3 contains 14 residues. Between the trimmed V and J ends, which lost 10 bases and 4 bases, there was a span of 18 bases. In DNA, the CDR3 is TGTGCCACTGCCCAACAGGGTTCGGCAGATACGCAGTATTTT. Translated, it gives CATAQQGSADTQYF.

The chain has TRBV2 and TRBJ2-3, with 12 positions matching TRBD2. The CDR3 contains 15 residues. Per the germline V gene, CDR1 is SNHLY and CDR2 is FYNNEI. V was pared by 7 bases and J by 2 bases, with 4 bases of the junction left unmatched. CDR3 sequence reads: CASKRLAGDTDTQYF. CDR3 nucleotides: TGTGCCAGCAAGCGACTAGCGGGGGACACAGATACGCAGTATTTT.